This passage covers 8 T cell receptor beta chains from one sample sequenced in a study of glioma-infiltrating T cells after dendritic cell vaccination. Sequencing was performed with immunoSEQ multiplex PCR; in TCRdb, only in-frame clones are kept and a portion is missing. This table holds 49,000 or so clones, roughly 85% found once. The starting material was blood, obtained before dendritic cell vaccination. Receptors were obtained from a human donor with glioblastoma.

This clone has a handful of counts. The chain has TRBV5-4 and TRBJ2-7, with D perhaps TRBD1 (6 bases). The V end lost 5 bases, the J end lost 3 bases, and 12 bases lay between the germline ends. The CDR3 covers 13 residues. Looked up from germline, CDR1 is SGHNT and CDR2 is YYREEE (reference sequence). CDR3 residues: CASSSGQRYEQYF. CDR3 in DNA: TGTGCCAGCAGTTCAGGACAGCGCTACGAGCAGTACTTC.

V gene TRBV6-1 combines with J gene TRBJ2-7, with 8 nucleotides matching TRBD1. The CDR3 runs to 16 residues. Germline CDR1 reads MNHNS; CDR2 reads SASEGT. The V segment lost 2 bases and the J segment 0 bases; nucleotides outside the gene matches: 6. CDR3 protein: CASSEISGTGSYEQYF. In DNA, the CDR3 is TGTGCCAGCAGTGAAATTTCCGGGACAGGCTCCTACGAGCAGTACTTC.

The V and J genes are TRBV5-5 and TRBJ2-5; 7 bases are shared with TRBD1. V was pared by 6 bases and J by 5 bases, with 10 bases of the junction left unmatched. Germline assignment: CDR1 SGHKS and CDR2 YYEKEE (reference sequence). The CDR3 has 14 residues. Here the CDR3 reads CASNYQTGRETQYF. CDR3 nucleotides: TGTGCCAGCAACTATCAGACAGGGCGGGAGACCCAGTACTTC.

V usage is TRBV11-3 and J usage is TRBJ2-3; 8 bases are a match to TRBD2. J was trimmed by 4 bases and V by 0 bases; bases with no gene match: 3. The CDR3 loop spans 15 amino acids. Germline assignment: CDR1 SGHNT and CDR2 YENEEA. This chain's CDR3 is CASSLESGRADTQYF. The CDR3 nucleotides are TGTGCCAGCAGCTTAGAGTCCGGGAGGGCAGATACGCAGTATTTT.

V gene TRBV11-2 combines with J gene TRBJ1-5; D ambiguous. V was clipped by 1 base and J by 2 bases, with 6 bases between them. Germline V gene sequence: CDR1 SGHAT, CDR2 FQNNGV. The CDR3 is made up of 14 amino acids. CDR3 in amino acids: CASSLAGGNQPQHF. The CDR3 DNA is TGTGCCAGCAGCTTAGCGGGAGGCAATCAGCCCCAGCATTTT.

The chain couples TRBV11-3 to TRBJ1-2, with D unresolved. Germline lookup yields CDR1 SGHNT and CDR2 YENEEA. Trimming took 4 bases from V and 0 from J, leaving 15 bases between them. The CDR3 has 16 residues. CDR3: CASSSYMEVANYGYTF. Written as DNA, the CDR3 is TGTGCCAGCAGCTCATACATGGAGGTAGCTAACTATGGCTACACCTTC. The whole variable domain, remainder taken from reference TRBV11-3 and TRBJ1-2, is EAGVVQSPRYKIIEKKQPVAFWCNPISGHNTLYWYLQNLGQGPELLIRYENEEAVDDSQLPKDRFSAERLKGVDSTLKIQPAELGDSAVYLCASSSYMEVANYGYTFGSGTRLTVV.

V and J are TRBV14 and TRBJ1-1; the match to TRBD1 covers 8 bases. Trimming cost V 0 bases and J 5 bases; bases outside gene matches: 8. CDR1 and CDR2 from the germline V gene are SGHDN and FVKESK. This CDR3 has 16 residues. The CDR3 nucleotides read TGTGCCAGCAGCCAAGATTGGACAGGGAGGCGGACTGAAGCTTTCTTT. This translates into CASSQDWTGRRTEAFF.

The gene calls are TRBV4-2 and TRBJ2-1; TRBD2 matches at 16 bases. V lost 1 base, J lost 7 bases, and 10 bases stayed unmatched. The CDR3 spans 19 residues. Germline CDR1 is LGHNA and CDR2 is YNFKEQ. CDR3 amino acids: CASSQARGTSGGAGNEQFF. CDR3 in DNA: TGTGCCAGCAGCCAAGCGAGGGGGACTAGCGGGGGGGCTGGGAATGAGCAGTTCTTC.